This T cell receptor beta chain was documented in a study of early T cells in non-severe SARS-CoV-2 infection. Whole-study results and caveats: Using VDJdb, the matching emphasized anti-spike CD8 responses while missing private and CD4 specificities.

V was trimmed by 1 base and J by 7 bases, leaving 14 bases between them. The CDR3 is 16 residues long. Germline values: CDR1 MGHRA, CDR2 YSYEKL. About this clonotype: The antigen remains undetermined.

TCRdb called the 5' RACE reads again in MiXCR, with one record for every CDR3 protein. The sample includes roughly 100,000 distinct CDR3 sequences, around 13% seen only once; the top ten take about 6%. The sequence came from an adult who was a healthcare worker with PCR-confirmed SARS-CoV-2 infection or an uninfected control (not recorded which). The V gene is TRBV4-1, the J gene TRBJ1-6; possible D gene TRBD1, 5 bases. Sequences were obtained from whole blood. The CDR3 loop reads CASSQVPSGGNSPLHF. The CDR3 nucleotides are TGCGCCAGCAGCCAAGTCCCCTCGGGGGGAAATTCACCCCTCCACTTT.